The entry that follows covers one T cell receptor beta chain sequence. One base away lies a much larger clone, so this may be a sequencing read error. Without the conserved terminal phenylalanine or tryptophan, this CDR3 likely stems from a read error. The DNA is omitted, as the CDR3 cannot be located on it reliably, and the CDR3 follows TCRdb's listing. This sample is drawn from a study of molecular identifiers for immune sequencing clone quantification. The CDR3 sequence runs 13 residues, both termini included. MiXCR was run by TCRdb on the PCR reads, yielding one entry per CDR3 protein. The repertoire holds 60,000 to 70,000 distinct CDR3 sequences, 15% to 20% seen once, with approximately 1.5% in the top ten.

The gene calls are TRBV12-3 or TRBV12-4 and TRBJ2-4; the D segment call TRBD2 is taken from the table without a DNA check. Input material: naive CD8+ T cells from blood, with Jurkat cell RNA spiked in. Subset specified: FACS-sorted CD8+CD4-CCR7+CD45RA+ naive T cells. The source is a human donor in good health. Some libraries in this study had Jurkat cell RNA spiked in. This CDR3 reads CASSLTSGDGRYL.